This TCR beta chain came from a study of control samples from healthy donors and cancer patients. Sequencing used immunoSEQ multiplex PCR; TCRdb keeps in-frame clones, though not all of them. The top ten clones hold 1.1% of a sample with some 110,000 clones, 85% to 90% of them seen once. CDR3 length: 15 residues. From germline, CDR1 is SGDLS and CDR2 YYNGEE. V dropped 0 bases and J dropped 2 bases, with 11 bases sitting between them. What was sequenced was PBMCs. The genes are TRBV9 and TRBJ1-2; D remains ambiguous. The source of this sequence is a woman aged 45 to 65 with colorectal cancer. The CDR3 DNA follows: TGTGCCAGCAGCGTAGGGCACAACCCAAACTATGGCTACACCTTC. Residues: CASSVGHNPNYGYTF.